These 20 T cell receptor beta chains were sequenced from one sample in a study of CD8 T cells in ankylosing spondylitis. MiXCR was run by TCRdb on the 5' RACE reads, yielding one entry per CDR3 protein. The sample gives about 140,000 distinct CDR3 sequences, over 10% of which show up once; about 4% is in the top ten. What was sequenced was blood, either unsorted or a sorted T cell fraction (not recorded which). The receptors were sampled from a female donor with ankylosing spondylitis or in good health (not recorded which).

This clonotype was counted at least ten times. The V and J genes are TRBV19 and TRBJ2-7; maybe TRBD2 (6 bases). With 0 bases removed from V and 6 bases from J, the gap between germline ends came to 9 bases. CDR3 length equals 13 residues. CDR1 and CDR2 from the germline V gene are LNHDA and SQIVND (reference sequence). DNA for the CDR3: TGTGCCAGTAGTATAGACTCGGAGGGCGAGCAGTACTTC. This gives the protein CASSIDSEGEQYF.

This clonotype was seen ten or more times. The chain combines TRBV29-1 with TRBJ2-3, with 7 bases aligning to TRBD2. This CDR3 comprises 14 residues. J was trimmed by 4 bases and V by 7 bases; bases with no gene match: 11. Germline CDR1 and CDR2: SQVTM and ANQGSEA. The DNA for the CDR3 is TGCAGCGGGTGCGCGGGAGAGCTGGCAGATACGCAGTATTTT. It encodes CSGCAGELADTQYF.

The chain uses TRBV29-1 and TRBJ2-2, with no clear D. V shed 4 bases and J shed 4 bases, with 7 bases lying between them. The CDR3 is 12 residues long. CDR1 and CDR2 from the germline V gene are SQVTM and ANQGSEA. CDR3 coding DNA: TGCAGCGTTGTCGCGCCCACCGGGGAGCTGTTTTTT. Translation: CSVVAPTGELFF.

Ten or more counts support this clonotype. This chain's CDR3 is CSARGGGRHSGNTIYF. As DNA, the CDR3 is TGCAGTGCTAGAGGCGGGGGGAGGCACTCTGGAAACACCATATATTTT. The V and J genes are TRBV20-1 and TRBJ1-3; a possible D gene is TRBD1 (5 bases). The CDR3 runs to 16 residues. Between the trimmed V and J ends, which lost 1 base and 0 bases, there was a span of 13 bases. CDR1 is DFQATT and CDR2 is SNEGSKA in the germline V gene (reference sequence).

This clonotype was counted many times. This chain connects TRBV14 to TRBJ1-1; D perhaps matches TRBD1 (5 bases). CDR1 and CDR2 from the germline V gene are SGHDN and FVKESK. The CDR3 contains 11 residues. Deletions cut 1 base from V and 11 bases from J, with 8 bases between. The DNA of the CDR3 is TGTGCCAGCAGCCAAGGGGGGAGGGCTTTCTTT. It encodes CASSQGGRAFF. Full variable domain (rest looked up from reference TRBV14 and TRBJ1-1): EAGVTQFPSHSVIEKGQTVTLRCDPISGHDNLYWYRRVMGKEIKFLLHFVKESKQDESGMPNNRFLAERTGGTYSTLKVQPAELEDSGVYFCASSQGGRAFFGQGTRLTVV.

Details on this clonotype: Possible read error: a much larger clone is one base away. The CDR3: CASSKGQGFYGDTF. CDR3 in DNA: TGTGCCAGTAGTAAGGGACAAGGCTTCTATGGCGACACCTTC. The chain has TRBV19 and TRBJ1-2; maybe TRBD1 (6 bases). Germline V gene sequence: CDR1 LNHDA, CDR2 SQIVND (reference sequence). This CDR3 spans 14 amino acids.

This clonotype was seen many times. This chain links TRBV12-3 or TRBV12-4 with TRBJ2-7; D possibly corresponds to TRBD2 (6 bases). CDR3 length equals 17 residues. Trimming took off 5 bases at V and 0 bases at J, with 20 bases between the two ends. The CDR3 reads CASSHRLGLASSYEQYF. CDR3 sequence (DNA): TGTGCCAGCAGTCACCGCCTGGGTCTAGCGTCCTCCTACGAGCAGTACTTC.

This clonotype was counted at least ten times. The rearrangement links TRBV11-2 to TRBJ1-2; TRBD1 aligns across 9 bases. There are 19 residues in the CDR3. With V trimmed by 2 bases and J by 0 bases, 13 bases remained unmatched. Germline V gene sequence: CDR1 SGHAT, CDR2 FQNNGV. The CDR3: CASSLRAGQGNSPNYGYTF. The CDR3 DNA reads as TGTGCCAGCAGCTTAAGGGCCGGACAGGGGAATTCACCTAACTATGGCTACACCTTC.

This clonotype was observed many times. This chain links TRBV3-1 with TRBJ1-2, with D uncertain. The CDR3 extends over 14 amino acids. Trimming removed 1 base at V and 0 bases at J, with 6 bases between. CDR1 and CDR2 from the germline V gene are LGHDT and YNNKEL (reference sequence). As DNA, the CDR3 is TGTGCCAGCAGCCAAGGCGGGGCTAACTATGGCTACACCTTC. The encoded protein is CASSQGGANYGYTF.

This clonotype was recorded many times. The chain uses TRBV29-1 and TRBJ2-6, with D possibly matching TRBD1 (5 bases). Germline CDR1 SQVTM, CDR2 ANQGSEA. V lost 4 bases and J 0 bases, leaving 13 bases between the germline ends. This CDR3 is built from 16 residues. CDR3 DNA sequence: TGCAGCGTTGGAGACAGTAAACCCTCTGGGGCCAACGTCCTGACTTTC. It is translated as CSVGDSKPSGANVLTF. Together with reference TRBV29-1 and TRBJ2-6, the CDR3 gives the full variable domain: SAVISQKPSRDICQRGTSLTIQCQVDSQVTMMFWYRQQPGQSLTLIATANQGSEATYESGFVIDKFPISRPNLTFSTLTVSNMSPEDSSIYLCSVGDSKPSGANVLTFGAGSRLTVL.

This clonotype was counted a few times. The junction departs from germline at one end; a sequencing error may be responsible. The V and J genes are TRBV7-2 and TRBJ1-2; unclear D gene. The germline CDR1 and CDR2 sequences are SGHTA and FQGNSA. The CDR3 is 13 residues long. This chain's CDR3 is CASSLDFLQGYPF. In DNA form, the CDR3 reads TGTGCCAGCAGCTTAGATTTTTTACAAGGCTACCCCTTC.

This clonotype has at least ten counts. The genes are TRBV7-9 and TRBJ1-1; TRBD1 might be the D (5 bases). The CDR3 runs to 13 residues. Trimming stripped 3 bases from V and 3 bases from J, with 8 bases between. Germline CDR1 reads SEHNR; CDR2 reads FQNEAQ (reference sequence). The CDR3 DNA reads TGTGCCAGCAGCTTTGCCAGGGACACTGAAGCTTTCTTT. Translating it yields CASSFARDTEAFF.

This clonotype has a count of ten or more. This rearrangement joins TRBV6-5 to TRBJ1-5, with D maybe TRBD1 (5 bases). Germline V gene lookup returns CDR1 MNHEY and CDR2 SVGAGI. The CDR3 runs 14 residues. V was pared by 2 bases and J by 2 bases, with 7 bases between. The CDR3 loop is CASSYQGRNQPQHF. For the CDR3, the DNA is TGTGCCAGCAGTTACCAGGGTCGCAATCAGCCCCAGCATTTT.

This clonotype was picked up many times. V and J are TRBV5-1 and TRBJ1-1; 8 positions match TRBD1. CDR1 is SGHRS and CDR2 is YFSETQ in the germline V gene. This CDR3 region has 16 residues. V shed 3 bases and J 4 bases; nucleotides not matched to a gene: 11. The CDR3 here is CASSSDRTGWGTEAFF. CDR3 coding DNA: TGCGCCAGCAGCTCCGACAGGACAGGGTGGGGCACTGAAGCTTTCTTT.

This clonotype occurred many times. This chain links TRBV11-3 with TRBJ1-1, with TRBD1 identical over 7 bases. The junction had 2 bases not matched to a gene; V was cut back by 4 bases and J by 3 bases. In germline, CDR1 is SGHNT, CDR2 YENEEA. CDR3 size: 13 residues. In DNA form, the CDR3 reads TGTGCCAGCAGCTCTCAGGGGGACACTGAAGCTTTCTTT. This translates into CASSSQGDTEAFF.

This chain connects TRBV5-1 to TRBJ2-7; D uncertain. Germline assignment: CDR1 SGHRS and CDR2 YFSETQ. Between the trimmed V and J ends, which lost 0 bases and 0 bases, there was a span of 10 bases. The CDR3 is made up of 15 amino acids. The CDR3 DNA follows: TGCGCCAGCAGCTTGGCAGCAGGCTACTCCTACGAGCAGTACTTC. This gives the protein CASSLAAGYSYEQYF.

This clonotype was observed at least ten times. The rearrangement links TRBV9 to TRBJ2-5, with D unresolved. Germline assignment: CDR1 SGDLS and CDR2 YYNGEE. V gave up 0 bases and J gave up 5 bases, with 8 bases separating them. The CDR3 runs to 13 residues. The CDR3 protein is CASSVDTRETQYF. The CDR3 DNA sequence: TGTGCCAGCAGCGTAGACACGCGGGAGACCCAGTACTTC.

This clonotype was seen many times. The genes are TRBV30 and TRBJ2-1, with TRBD1 identical over 7 bases. The J segment lost 3 bases and the V segment lost 4 bases, leaving 6 bases of the junction unmatched. Germline loops: CDR1 GTSNPN, CDR2 SVGIG (reference sequence). The CDR3 covers 14 residues. The CDR3 nucleotides are TGTGCCTGGAAGACAGGGAGATACTACAATGAGCAGTTCTTC. Its protein is CAWKTGRYYNEQFF.

The rearrangement links TRBV7-9 to TRBJ2-5; 7 nucleotides line up with TRBD1. The CDR3 contains 17 residues. In germline, CDR1 is SEHNR, CDR2 FQNEAQ (reference sequence). The V segment lost 3 bases and the J segment 5 bases; nucleotides outside the gene matches: 15. The CDR3 sequence: CASSLSSRGILWETQYF. The CDR3 DNA sequence: TGTGCCAGCAGCTTGTCGTCCAGGGGGATCCTTTGGGAGACCCAGTACTTC.

In its sample, this clonotype was seen many times. This chain connects TRBV7-2 to TRBJ1-2; D is unclear. Germline CDR1 SGHTA, CDR2 FQGNSA. Trimming shortened V by 1 base and J by 4 bases, and 10 bases separated the two germline ends. The CDR3 extends over 14 amino acids. The DNA for the CDR3 is TGTGCCAGCAGCTTAGAGAGGCGGACCTATGGCTACACCTTC. It is translated as CASSLERRTYGYTF. Using reference TRBV7-2 and TRBJ1-2 for the parts outside the CDR3, the full variable domain is GAGVSQSPSNKVTEKGKDVELRCDPISGHTALYWYRQSLGQGLEFLIYFQGNSAPDKSGLPSDRFSAERTGGSVSTLTIQRTQQEDSAVYLCASSLERRTYGYTFGSGTRLTVV.